The 29 T cell receptor beta chains listed next were all sequenced from one sample in a study of blood T cell repertoires in COVID-19. TCRdb's table, derived via immunoSEQ multiplex PCR, lists solely in-frame clones and lacks some. The repertoire holds 150,000 to 200,000 clones, with approximately 86% as singletons. Sequences were obtained from peripheral blood. The source of these receptors is a man aged 65 to 79 with active or convalescent COVID-19.

This chain joins TRBV2 and TRBJ2-4; possibly TRBD1 for D (5 bases). V gave up 4 bases and J gave up 8 bases, with 15 bases separating them. The CDR3 is 14 amino acids. The V gene's germline CDR1 is SNHLY and CDR2 FYNNEI. CDR3 sequence reads: CASSVARGRDIQYF. DNA of the CDR3: TGTGCCAGCAGTGTAGCTAGGGGCCGAGACATTCAGTACTTC.

The CDR3 spells CASSRPTGDRLNQHF. The CDR3 region has the DNA TGTGCCAGCAGTCGCCCAACAGGAGACAGACTCAACCAGCATTTT. V and J are TRBV6-6 and TRBJ1-5; TRBD1 is a possible D gene (5 bases). The V gene lost 5 bases and the J gene lost 12 bases, with 23 bases spanning the gap. Germline CDR1 MNHNY, CDR2 SVGAGI (reference sequence). The CDR3 sequence is 15 residues long.

The rearrangement uses TRBV3-1 (or the pseudogene TRBV3-2) and TRBJ2-2; 8 bases agree with TRBD1. The CDR3 extends over 16 amino acids. V lost 1 base, J lost 7 bases, and 8 bases stayed unmatched. CDR1 LGHDT and CDR2 YNNKEL come from the germline V gene (reference sequence). CDR3 sequence reads: CASSQGFRGRGGELFF. DNA of the CDR3: TGTGCCAGCAGCCAAGGCTTCAGGGGGCGCGGCGGGGAGCTGTTTTTT.

This clone came up a few times. The chain uses TRBV30 and TRBJ1-5; 8 bases match TRBD1. Germline V gene data show CDR1 as GTSNPN and CDR2 as SVGIG (reference sequence). The CDR3 covers 16 residues. Trimming removed 0 bases from V and 0 bases from J; junction bases left unmatched: 4. The CDR3 loop reads CAWSVGTGYSNQPQHF. The CDR3 nucleotides read TGTGCCTGGAGTGTAGGGACAGGATATAGCAATCAGCCCCAGCATTTT.

The chain has TRBV7-9 and TRBJ2-3, with 7 bases identical to TRBD1. Germline CDR1 reads SEHNR; CDR2 reads FQNEAQ (reference sequence). The CDR3 loop spans 17 amino acids. V was clipped by 4 bases and J by 2 bases; unmatched bases: 12. CDR3 residues: CASSSRGSGQITDTQYF. Written as DNA, the CDR3 is TGTGCCAGCAGCTCTAGGGGCTCGGGACAGATCACAGATACGCAGTATTTT.

The J gene is TRBJ2-1, the V gene TRBV19, with 8 bases matching TRBD2. Germline V gives CDR1 LNHDA, CDR2 SQIVND (reference sequence). The CDR3 runs 16 residues. J was trimmed by 5 bases and V by 5 bases; bases with no gene match: 11. For the CDR3, the DNA is TGTGCCAGTAGTCTCGCCGGGACTAGTGTCCACAATGAGCAGTTCTTC. Amino acids: CASSLAGTSVHNEQFF. Full variable domain (outside the CDR3, taken from reference TRBV19 and TRBJ2-1): DGGITQSPKYLFRKEGQNVTLSCEQNLNHDAMYWYRQDPGQGLRLIYYSQIVNDFQKGDIAEGYSVSREKKESFPLTVTSAQKNPTAFYLCASSLAGTSVHNEQFFGPGTRLTVL.

This sequence joins TRBV18 and TRBJ2-7; D is uncertain. The CDR3 covers 14 residues. Trimming took 0 bases from V and 2 from J, leaving 8 bases between them. CDR1 and CDR2 (germline): KGHSH, LQKENI. Here the CDR3 DNA reads TGTGCCAGCTCACCACCGCAGATAACCTACGAGCAGTACTTC. Its translation is CASSPPQITYEQYF.

In this sample, this clone turned up a few times. The rearrangement uses TRBV7-8 and TRBJ1-6; 7 positions match TRBD1. The V gene's germline CDR1 is SGHVS and CDR2 FQNEAQ. Germline trimming cut 5 bases from V and 5 bases from J; bases unmatched to any gene: 3. This CDR3 has 14 amino acids. As DNA, the CDR3 is TGTGCCAGCAGCGTAGACAGGGATAATTCACCCCTCCACTTT. The encoded protein is CASSVDRDNSPLHF.

This chain connects TRBV5-6 to TRBJ2-1; 7 bases align to TRBD1. The CDR3 covers 17 residues. V gave up 2 bases and J gave up 9 bases; unmatched junction bases: 17. Germline V gene lookup returns CDR1 SGHDT and CDR2 YYEEEE. The chain's CDR3 is CASSLYGGQVYLAEQFF. CDR3 coding DNA: TGTGCCAGCAGCTTATATGGTGGACAGGTCTATTTGGCTGAGCAGTTCTTC.

This clone was counted a few times. The J gene is TRBJ2-3, the V gene TRBV6-2 or TRBV6-3; 10 bases are shared with TRBD2. J lost 4 bases, V lost 6 bases, and 7 bases had no gene match. CDR1 and CDR2 from the germline V gene are MNHEY and SVGEGT. This CDR3 is 15 amino acids long. The DNA for the CDR3 is TGTGCCAGCAGACCTAGCGGGAGAATGTCAGATACGCAGTATTTT. Its protein product is CASRPSGRMSDTQYF.

This clone was picked up one time. The chain uses TRBV28 and TRBJ1-5; 7 nucleotides line up with TRBD1. Germline assignment: CDR1 MDHEN and CDR2 SYDVKM. The J segment lost 3 bases and the V segment lost 2 bases, leaving 4 bases of the junction unmatched. This CDR3 is built from 15 residues. The CDR3 is CASSLGDRANQPQHF. Written as DNA, the CDR3 is TGTGCCAGCAGTTTAGGGGACAGAGCCAATCAGCCCCAGCATTTT.

This chain links TRBV19 with TRBJ2-1; 9 nucleotides agree with TRBD1. V trimming: 3 bases; J trimming: 5 bases; junction bases outside the gene matches: 5. CDR3 size: 15 residues. CDR1 and CDR2 from the germline V gene are LNHDA and SQIVND (reference sequence). CDR3 sequence reads: CASSIPGQGHNEQFF. For the CDR3, the DNA is TGTGCCAGTAGTATCCCGGGACAGGGACACAATGAGCAGTTCTTC. The variable domain in full, with the rest retrieved from reference TRBV19 and TRBJ2-1, is DGGITQSPKYLFRKEGQNVTLSCEQNLNHDAMYWYRQDPGQGLRLIYYSQIVNDFQKGDIAEGYSVSREKKESFPLTVTSAQKNPTAFYLCASSIPGQGHNEQFFGPGTRLTVL.

This rearrangement joins TRBV30 to TRBJ2-7, with D perhaps matching TRBD2 (5 bases). CDR1 is GTSNPN and CDR2 is SVGIG in the germline V gene (reference sequence). V shed 5 bases and J shed 0 bases, with 11 bases lying between them. The CDR3 covers 13 residues. The CDR3 region has the DNA TGTGCCTGGTCTGACGGGGTCTCCTACGAGCAGTACTTC. The encoded protein is CAWSDGVSYEQYF.

The gene calls are TRBV28 and TRBJ1-4; unclear D gene. This CDR3 contains 15 residues. Trimming cost V 5 bases and J 0 bases, with 10 bases left between them. Germline V gene lookup returns CDR1 MDHEN and CDR2 SYDVKM. The CDR3 DNA follows: TGTGCCAGCAGTGACGGGAGTGCAACTAATGAAAAACTGTTTTTT. Translating gives CASSDGSATNEKLFF.

The chain recombines TRBV28 with TRBJ2-5; TRBD2 agrees at 11 bases. The CDR3 is 16 amino acids. Germline CDR1 is MDHEN and CDR2 is SYDVKM. J gave up 5 bases and V 4 bases, and 9 bases lay outside the gene matches. In DNA form, the CDR3 reads TGTGCCAGCAGTTCAACTATACTAGCGGGAGTTGAGACCCAGTACTTC. It encodes CASSSTILAGVETQYF.

V is TRBV4-3 and J is TRBJ1-2; 9 nucleotides agree with TRBD1. The CDR3 is 18 residues long. Trimming took 0 bases from V and 4 from J; bases not matched to a gene: 12. Germline-derived CDR1 and CDR2 are LGHNA and YSLEER. The CDR3 DNA follows: TGCGCCAGCAGCCAAGATAACTATGCCGAGACAGGGGGCTATGGCTACACCTTC. Its protein is CASSQDNYAETGGYGYTF.

Here the CDR3 reads CARSLGTSGRSYEQYF. In nucleotides, the CDR3 is TGTGCCAGAAGCCTTGGGACTAGCGGGAGATCCTACGAGCAGTACTTC. V and J are TRBV5-3 and TRBJ2-7, with TRBD2 identical over 14 bases. TRBV5-3 is noted as an ORF with a role that remains uncertain. The CDR3 contains 16 residues. J lost 1 base, V lost 4 bases, and 4 bases had no gene match.

The V gene is TRBV4-1, the J gene TRBJ2-1, with TRBD2 identical over 11 bases. The germline V gene encodes CDR1 MGHRA and CDR2 YSYEKL. The CDR3 sequence is 17 residues long. Trimming at V came to 1 base and at J to 3 bases, leaving 5 bases not matched to a gene. DNA of the CDR3: TGCGCCAGCAGCCAAGTTTTAGCGGGAGGGGTCTACAATGAGCAGTTCTTC. This codes for CASSQVLAGGVYNEQFF.

This clone occurred a few times. The chain employs TRBV7-2 and TRBJ2-7; 7 bases are a match to TRBD2. V lost 0 bases, J lost 4 bases, and 6 bases stayed unmatched. The CDR3 runs to 15 residues. The germline V gene encodes CDR1 SGHTA and CDR2 FQGNSA. Written as DNA, the CDR3 is TGTGCCAGCAGCTTAGCTGCACGGGGGGAATACGAGCAGTACTTC. It yields the protein CASSLAARGEYEQYF.

The rearrangement joins TRBV6-2 or TRBV6-3 to TRBJ2-7; 9 nucleotides line up with TRBD1. The CDR3 sequence is 14 residues long. The ends lost 5 bases at V and 4 bases at J; junction bases unmatched: 6. The germline CDR1 and CDR2 sequences are MNHEY and SVGEGT. The CDR3 nucleotides are TGTGCCAGCAGTCGGGACAGGGTGGTTTACGAGCAGTACTTC. Its protein product is CASSRDRVVYEQYF.

This clone is a singleton in its sample. V is TRBV23-1 and J is TRBJ1-3; D is possibly TRBD1 (5 bases). TRBV23-1 is reported as an ORF; its role is uncertain. This CDR3 comprises 15 residues. The CDR3 reads CTPPDSTFSGNTIYF. CDR3 in DNA: TGCACCCCTCCTGACAGCACTTTCTCTGGAAACACCATATATTTT.

The chain links TRBV4-3 to TRBJ2-1, with D unresolved. V gave up 0 bases and J gave up 9 bases, with 9 bases separating them. In germline, CDR1 is LGHNA, CDR2 YSLEER. CDR3 length equals 13 residues. CDR3 sequence (DNA): TGCGCCAGCAGCCAAGATCTGCTAGGTGAGCAGTTCTTC. Amino acids: CASSQDLLGEQFF.

The chain is built from TRBV4-3 and TRBJ2-3; a possible D gene is TRBD2 (5 bases). The CDR3 length is 16 residues. The germline V gene has CDR1 LGHNA and CDR2 YSLEER. The V and J ends lost 0 bases and 5 bases respectively, with 15 bases between them. The CDR3 region has the DNA TGCGCCAGCAGCCAAGATTTCAGGAGGTCGATAGATACGCAGTATTTT. It is translated as CASSQDFRRSIDTQYF.

The rearrangement joins TRBV9 to TRBJ1-3; 8 nucleotides match TRBD1. Germline V gene lookup returns CDR1 SGDLS and CDR2 YYNGEE. Losses at the gene ends were 3 bases for V and 0 bases for J; bases not matched to a gene: 5. The CDR3 sequence is 16 residues long. In DNA, the CDR3 is TGTGCCAGCAGCGGGGGGACAGGAAGCTCTGGAAACACCATATATTTT. Its translation is CASSGGTGSSGNTIYF.

The V call is TRBV29-1, the J call TRBJ2-3; 10 bases fit TRBD2. The CDR3 contains 15 residues. Germline V CDR1 and CDR2: SQVTM, ANQGSEA. The J segment lost 0 bases and the V segment lost 2 bases, leaving 2 bases of the junction unmatched. The chain's CDR3 is CSVETSGDSTDTQYF. The CDR3, as DNA: TGCAGCGTTGAAACTAGCGGGGATAGCACAGATACGCAGTATTTT.

This clone has only a few counts. The V gene is TRBV4-3, the J gene TRBJ1-2; no definite D call. The V end was cut by 0 bases, the J end by 8 bases, with 16 bases between. This CDR3 contains 15 residues. Germline assignment: CDR1 LGHNA and CDR2 YSLEER. As DNA, the CDR3 is TGCGCCAGCAGCCAAGATACGATCACCCGAGAGGGCTACACCTTC. As protein: CASSQDTITREGYTF.

This sequence joins TRBV15 and TRBJ1-1, with 9 positions matching TRBD1. Germline V CDR1 and CDR2: LNHNV, YYDKDF (reference sequence). This CDR3 is built from 19 residues. The V gene end was trimmed by 3 bases and the J gene end by 4 bases; junction bases not matched to a gene: 18. CDR3 in DNA: TGTGCCACCAGCAGTCCCGTCGGGACAGGGCAATACAGGGGCACTGAAGCTTTCTTT. Its protein is CATSSPVGTGQYRGTEAFF.

The rearrangement joins TRBV4-3 to TRBJ2-3; D remains ambiguous. This CDR3 region has 15 residues. The germline gives CDR1 LGHNA, CDR2 YSLEER. The ends were cut back, 1 base at V and 4 bases at J, with 12 bases in the middle. Here the CDR3 DNA reads TGCGCCAGCAGCCAAGCTCACCTGAGTCCAGATACGCAGTATTTT. Translation gives CASSQAHLSPDTQYF.

The genes are TRBV7-9 and TRBJ1-2; TRBD1 is a possible D gene (5 bases). V lost 5 bases and J lost 0, with 13 bases in between. Germline V gene lookup returns CDR1 SEHNR and CDR2 FQNEAQ (reference sequence). This CDR3 has 15 residues. The CDR3 region is CASSRQLDSNYGYTF. CDR3 coding DNA: TGTGCCAGCAGCCGACAGCTAGATTCTAACTATGGCTACACCTTC.